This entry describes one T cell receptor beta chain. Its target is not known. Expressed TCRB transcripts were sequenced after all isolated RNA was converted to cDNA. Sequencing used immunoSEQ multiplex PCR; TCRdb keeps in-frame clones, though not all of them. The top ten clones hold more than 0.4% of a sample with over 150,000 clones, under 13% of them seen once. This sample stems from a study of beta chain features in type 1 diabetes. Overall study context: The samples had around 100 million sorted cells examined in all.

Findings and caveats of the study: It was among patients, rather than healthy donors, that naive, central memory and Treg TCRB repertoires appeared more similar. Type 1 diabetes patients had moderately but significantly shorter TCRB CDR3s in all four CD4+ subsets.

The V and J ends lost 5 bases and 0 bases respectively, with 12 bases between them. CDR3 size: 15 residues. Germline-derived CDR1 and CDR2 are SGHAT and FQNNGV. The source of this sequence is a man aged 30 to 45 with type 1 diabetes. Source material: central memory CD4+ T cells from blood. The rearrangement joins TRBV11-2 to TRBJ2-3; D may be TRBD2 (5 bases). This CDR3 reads CASSPWTSSTDTQYF. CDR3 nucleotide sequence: TGTGCCAGCAGCCCATGGACTTCTAGCACAGATACGCAGTATTTT.